These 24 T cell receptor beta chains came from one sample sequenced in a study of T cells in Graves' hyperthyroidism and ophthalmopathy. The CDR3 regions of TCR beta were amplified from RNA transcripts. A first-round RT-PCR of the TCR CDR3 used the HTBI primer set. TCRdb independently ran MiXCR on the multiplex PCR reads; one entry per CDR3 protein. The data hold roughly 800,000 distinct CDR3 sequences, with roughly 37% observed a single time. Specimen: blood. All receptors derive from a man in his late teens or twenties with Graves' hyperthyroidism.

The V and J genes are TRBV28 and TRBJ2-2; 7 nucleotides agree with TRBD1. J gave up 3 bases and V 6 bases, and 7 bases lay outside the gene matches. CDR3 size: 15 residues. CDR1 is MDHEN, CDR2 SYDVKM, per germline. The CDR3: CASRDGQADTGELFF. In DNA, the CDR3 is TGTGCCAGCAGGGACGGACAGGCGGACACCGGGGAGCTGTTTTTT.

Many counts were recorded for this clonotype. The chain has TRBV29-1 and TRBJ1-1; D might be TRBD1 (5 bases). The V end was cut by 5 bases, the J end by 10 bases, with 11 bases between. CDR3 length equals 10 residues. Germline values: CDR1 SQVTM, CDR2 ANQGSEA. CDR3 amino acids: CSVLGTGAFF. The CDR3, as DNA: TGCAGCGTTTTGGGGACGGGAGCTTTCTTT. The complete variable domain, with remaining parts taken from reference TRBV29-1 and TRBJ1-1, reads SAVISQKPSRDICQRGTSLTIQCQVDSQVTMMFWYRQQPGQSLTLIATANQGSEATYESGFVIDKFPISRPNLTFSTLTVSNMSPEDSSIYLCSVLGTGAFFGQGTRLTVV.

This clonotype was observed a few times. The J gene is TRBJ2-5, the V gene TRBV7-9; 7 nucleotides line up with TRBD2. Germline-derived CDR1 and CDR2 are SEHNR and FQNEAQ (reference sequence). The CDR3 is 15 residues long. V was clipped by 3 bases and J by 4 bases; unmatched bases: 8. The DNA of the CDR3 is TGTGCCAGCAGCTTGAACCCCAGCGGGGCAGAGACCCAGTACTTC. As protein: CASSLNPSGAETQYF.

The sample holds many counts of this clonotype. The CDR3 coding sequence is TGCAGCGTCATAGGGACGGCTAACACTGAAGCTTTCTTT. Residues: CSVIGTANTEAFF. This chain uses TRBV29-1 with TRBJ1-1; tentative D call: TRBD1 (5 bases). V lost 6 bases and J 2 bases, leaving 13 bases between the germline ends. The V gene's germline CDR1 is SQVTM and CDR2 ANQGSEA. The CDR3 has 13 residues.

This clonotype was seen only a few times. This chain uses TRBV12-3 or TRBV12-4 with TRBJ1-1; D is perhaps TRBD1 (5 bases). There are 14 residues in the CDR3. The V end lost 1 base, the J end lost 4 bases, and 10 bases lay between the germline ends. CDR3 DNA: TGTGCCAGCAGTTTAGAGGGGAGGGCCACTGAAGCTTTCTTT. It encodes CASSLEGRATEAFF.

The chain couples TRBV12-3 or TRBV12-4 to TRBJ1-1; D is possibly TRBD1 (5 bases). The CDR3 runs to 16 residues. Trimming cost V 1 base and J 2 bases, with 14 bases left between them. The chain's CDR3 is CASSLGLRGVNTEAFF. The CDR3, as DNA: TGTGCCAGCAGTTTAGGCTTAAGGGGTGTAAACACTGAAGCTTTCTTT.

This clonotype came up once. The chain joins TRBV7-8 to TRBJ1-2, with unresolved D. The CDR3 length is 13 residues. Germline V gene lookup returns CDR1 SGHVS and CDR2 FQNEAQ. The ends were cut back, 5 bases at V and 6 bases at J, with 13 bases in the middle. The CDR3 DNA reads as TGTGCCAGCAGCCTCCAGGAGCGGGATGGCTACACCTTC. Protein sequence: CASSLQERDGYTF. The complete variable domain, with remaining parts taken from reference TRBV7-8 and TRBJ1-2, reads GAGVSQSPRYKVAKRGQDVALRCDPISGHVSLFWYQQALGQGPEFLTYFQNEAQLDKSGLPSDRFFAERPEGSVSTLKIQRTQQEDSAVYLCASSLQERDGYTFGSGTRLTVV.

The rearrangement uses TRBV7-9 and TRBJ1-6, with D hard to call. Trimming removed 1 base from V and 4 bases from J, with 2 bases in between. This CDR3 region has 13 residues. From germline, CDR1 is SEHNR and CDR2 FQNEAQ (reference sequence). CDR3 sequence reads: CASSLGYNSPLHF. The CDR3 DNA sequence: TGTGCCAGCAGCTTAGGGTATAATTCACCCCTCCACTTT.

This chain connects TRBV2 to TRBJ1-5; 7 bases are shared with TRBD1. The CDR3 is made up of 13 amino acids. Germline V gene sequence: CDR1 SNHLY, CDR2 FYNNEI. Trimming removed 6 bases from V and 7 bases from J; junction bases left unmatched: 6. The CDR3 sequence: CASRETGPQPQHF. DNA for the CDR3: TGTGCCAGCAGAGAGACAGGGCCGCAGCCCCAGCATTTT.

This rearrangement joins TRBV7-2 to TRBJ2-7, with D perhaps matching TRBD1 (5 bases). The germline V and J ends were trimmed by 6 bases and 3 bases, with 12 bases remaining between them. The germline V gene has CDR1 SGHTA and CDR2 FQGNSA. There are 13 residues in the CDR3. CDR3 protein: CASSSIQDYEQYF. The CDR3 DNA is TGTGCCAGCAGTTCTATACAGGACTACGAGCAGTACTTC.

This clonotype occurred many times. The chain joins TRBV4-1 to TRBJ1-6, with D tentatively TRBD1 (5 bases). CDR1 is MGHRA, CDR2 YSYEKL, per germline. This CDR3 spans 14 amino acids. Trimming cost V 0 bases and J 7 bases, with 7 bases left between them. Here the CDR3 reads CASSQDGTNSPLHF. The DNA of the CDR3 is TGCGCCAGCAGCCAAGATGGGACCAATTCACCCCTCCACTTT.

The rearrangement links TRBV20-1 to TRBJ2-5; a possible D gene is TRBD2 (6 bases). The CDR3 covers 13 residues. In germline, CDR1 is DFQATT, CDR2 SNEGSKA (reference sequence). The ends were cut back, 0 bases at V and 7 bases at J, with 12 bases in the middle. The CDR3 DNA reads TGCAGTGCTAGAGATGGCGGGGCCGGGACCCAGTACTTC. Translated, it gives CSARDGGAGTQYF.

The V and J genes are TRBV11-2 and TRBJ2-2; D is possibly TRBD1 or TRBD2 (6 bases each). The V gene lost 3 bases and the J gene lost 5 bases, with 31 bases spanning the gap. Germline CDR1 reads SGHAT; CDR2 reads FQNNGV. The CDR3 is made up of 21 amino acids. CDR3 nucleotide sequence: TGTGCCAGCAGCTTTTCTCGCGCGCAGGGGCTGACGGGAGTGGGTACCGGGGAGCTGTTTTTT. It translates to CASSFSRAQGLTGVGTGELFF.

This chain uses TRBV2 with TRBJ2-5; TRBD2 agrees at 8 bases. Unmatched junction bases numbered 10, after V lost 6 bases and J lost 7 bases. Germline assignment: CDR1 SNHLY and CDR2 FYNNEI. CDR3 size: 14 residues. CDR3 sequence reads: CASRERGLKGTQYF. CDR3 sequence (DNA): TGTGCCAGCAGAGAGCGGGGGCTCAAAGGGACCCAGTACTTC.

There are a few counts of this clonotype. The chain carries TRBV6-5 and TRBJ1-3, with D tentatively TRBD1 (6 bases). V lost 3 bases, J lost 4 bases, and 13 bases lay in between. CDR1 is MNHEY and CDR2 is SVGAGI in the germline V gene. CDR3 length equals 15 residues. The CDR3 here is CASSYLGAIGNTIYF. The CDR3 coding sequence is TGTGCCAGCAGTTATCTGGGGGCGATCGGAAACACCATATATTTT.

This clonotype was recorded many times. This chain connects TRBV7-2 to TRBJ1-6, with 8 bases that match TRBD1. The CDR3 length is 15 residues. The V and J ends lost 7 bases and 9 bases, in that order; junction bases with no gene match: 11. CDR1 is SGHTA and CDR2 is FQGNSA in the germline V gene. For the CDR3, the DNA is TGTGCCAGCACCTTGTCCGGAGGGACAGGTTCACCCCTCCACTTT. Its protein is CASTLSGGTGSPLHF.

The chain's CDR3 is CASSLSITGDQPQHF. The CDR3 coding sequence is TGTGCCAGCAGTTTATCGATAACCGGTGATCAGCCCCAGCATTTT. V is TRBV2 and J is TRBJ1-5; D is ambiguous. CDR1 and CDR2 from the germline V gene are SNHLY and FYNNEI. The V end was cut by 5 bases, the J end by 5 bases, with 16 bases between. CDR3 length: 15 residues.

This clonotype came up many times. The CDR3 DNA reads as TGTGCCAGCATGTGGCTTGTCGGGGTGGGTGAAAAACTGTTTTTT. The encoded protein is CASMWLVGVGEKLFF. This sequence joins TRBV2 and TRBJ1-4; D unresolved. The CDR3 has 15 amino acids. Trimming stripped 7 bases from V and 7 bases from J, with 19 bases between. Germline CDR1 and CDR2: SNHLY and FYNNEI.

This clonotype was recorded a few times. The CDR3 DNA sequence: TGTGCCAGCCCGAGACAGGGGGCGAATTCACCCCTCCACTTT. Translated, it gives CASPRQGANSPLHF. The chain combines TRBV2 with TRBJ1-6; 10 bases match TRBD1. Germline CDR1 is SNHLY and CDR2 is FYNNEI. The CDR3 has 14 amino acids. J gave up 7 bases and V 8 bases, and 5 bases lay outside the gene matches.

This clonotype turned up a few times. The chain combines TRBV7-8 with TRBJ2-2, with 10 bases lining up with TRBD1. J gave up 4 bases and V 5 bases, and 7 bases lay outside the gene matches. The CDR3 consists of 16 residues. Looked up from germline, CDR1 is SGHVS and CDR2 is FQNEAQ. CDR3 DNA sequence: TGTGCCAGCAGCCGACCCGGGACAGGGGTCACCGGGGAGCTGTTTTTT. Its protein is CASSRPGTGVTGELFF.

The chain has TRBV20-1 and TRBJ1-2; the D gene is possibly TRBD1 (5 bases). Germline CDR1 reads DFQATT; CDR2 reads SNEGSKA (reference sequence). The CDR3 loop spans 15 amino acids. V was cut by 4 bases and J by 0 bases, with 15 bases left in between. In DNA form, the CDR3 reads TGCAGTGCTACTCAGGGCAGCCTAGCTAACTATGGCTACACCTTC. Its protein product is CSATQGSLANYGYTF.

This clonotype has just one count. In DNA, the CDR3 is TGTGCCGCTAGGGGGGCAAACTATGGCTACACCTTC. Protein sequence: CAARGANYGYTF. This chain connects TRBV19 to TRBJ1-2; possible D gene TRBD1, 6 bases. With 11 bases removed from V and 2 bases from J, the gap between germline ends came to 12 bases. The germline V gene encodes CDR1 LNHDA and CDR2 SQIVND (reference sequence). CDR3 size: 12 residues.

With respect to this clonotype: A much larger clone lies a single base off, so this may be a read error. V gene TRBV9 combines with J gene TRBJ1-1, with D unclear. This CDR3 is 13 amino acids long. Germline CDR1 SGDLS, CDR2 YYNGEE. In DNA form, the CDR3 reads TGTGCCAGCAGCGTAAGACTGAACACTGAAGCTCTCTTT. Its translation is CASSVRLNTEALF.

This clonotype has a handful of counts. The chain combines TRBV12-3 or TRBV12-4 with TRBJ1-2; TRBD1 is a possible D gene (5 bases). This CDR3 is 14 amino acids long. The V end was cut by 6 bases, the J end by 4 bases, with 15 bases between. The CDR3 DNA reads TGTGCCAGCAGCACCCTCGACAGTGGCTATGGCTACACCTTC. As protein: CASSTLDSGYGYTF.